The rows below give T cell receptor beta chains drawn from one sample of a study of T cell responses to AZD1222 COVID-19 vaccine. Sequencing was performed with immunoSEQ multiplex PCR; in TCRdb, only in-frame clones are kept and a portion is missing. The table has about 94,000 clones, about 88% seen once. The material was peripheral blood, obtained on day 0 of AZD1222 vaccination. The receptors come from an adult in good health. Each CDR3 is given with its conserved first and last residue. D genes are given only for firm matches. Clone sizes are given selectively: once, few, many, or a class where the clone is expanded.

clone_size | d_call | j_call | v_call | cdr3_nt | cdr3_aa
NA | NA | TRBJ2-6 | TRBV7-9 | TGTGCCAGCAGTAAAGGACGTAACTCTGGGGCCAACGTCCTGACTTTC | CASSKGRNSGANVLTF
NA | NA | TRBJ1-3 | TRBV5-1 | TGCGCCAGCAGCTTGGGGGCCAGCTCTGGAAACACCATATATTTT | CASSLGASSGNTIYF
NA | TRBD1 | TRBJ1-6 | TRBV7-2 | TGTGCCAGCAGCTCGGGACAGACCCTACTTTGGGGCCTCCACTTT | CASSSGQTLLWGLHF
NA | NA | TRBJ1-4 | TRBV6-8 | TGTGCCAGCAGTTACCCTGACGCCGATGAAAAACTGTTTTTT | CASSYPDADEKLFF
NA | NA | TRBJ1-1 | TRBV27 | TGTGCCAGCAGTAGACACAGGGAGAACACTGAAGCTTTCTTT | CASSRHRENTEAFF
NA | NA | TRBJ1-2 | TRBV5-4 | TGTGCCTCGAACAAATGGACAGACGCGTATCGCACCTTC | CASNKWTDAYRTF
NA | TRBD2 | TRBJ2-1 | TRBV6-5 | TGTGCCAGCATACAGCGGGGGGACTCCTACAATGAGCAGTTCTTC | CASIQRGDSYNEQFF
NA | NA | TRBJ2-7 | TRBV5-1 | TGCGCCAGCAGCCTAGACTCCGGGACCCCATTCTCCTACGAGCAGTACTTC | CASSLDSGTPFSYEQYF
NA | NA | TRBJ1-2 | TRBV5-6 | TGTGCCAGCAGCCCGGCCAACTATGGCTACACCTTC | CASSPANYGYTF
NA | NA | TRBJ1-2 | TRBV6-5 | TGTGCCAGCGCGGCAGGGTCTGGCTACACCTTC | CASAAGSGYTF
once | NA | TRBJ2-1 | TRBV9 | TGTGCCAGCAGCGCTAGTGGGGCCTCCTACAATGAGCAGTTCTTC | CASSASGASYNEQFF
NA | TRBD1 | TRBJ1-4 | TRBV19 | TGTGCCAGTAGTTTGGGACAGGGGTTACTGTTTTTT | CASSLGQGLLFF
once | NA | TRBJ1-3 | TRBV7-6 | TGTGCCAGCAGCTTAAATCCTAAAGCCTCTGGAAACACCATATATTTT | CASSLNPKASGNTIYF
NA | NA | TRBJ1-6 | TRBV7-3 | TGTGCCAGCAGTCAGGGGAATTCACCCCTCCACTTT | CASSQGNSPLHF
NA | NA | TRBJ1-3 | TRBV3-1/TRBV3-2 | TGTGCCAGCAGCCGAGGTTGTCCCTTACACGCACGAAACACCATATATTTT | CASSRGCPLHARNTIYF
NA | NA | TRBJ1-3 | TRBV6-1 | TGTGCCAGCAGTGCCACCTCGGGACTTATGATTGGAAACACCATATATTTT | CASSATSGLMIGNTIYF
few | NA | TRBJ1-1 | TRBV29-1 | TGCAGCGTTGAGGCAGGGTCGGTGAACACTGAAGCTTTCTTT | CSVEAGSVNTEAFF
few | NA | TRBJ1-1 | TRBV5-4 | TGTGCCAGCTCAAATTGGGATGCGAACACTGAAGCTTTCTTT | CASSNWDANTEAFF
NA | TRBD1 | TRBJ2-6 | TRBV5-6 | TGTGCCAGCACCATGAGGGGGCCTGGGGCCAACGTCCTGACTTTC | CASTMRGPGANVLTF
NA | NA | TRBJ1-5 | TRBV2 | TGTGCCAGCAGTGTCGGAAGGGGTCCATCCAATCAGCCCCAGCATTTT | CASSVGRGPSNQPQHF
NA | TRBD2 | TRBJ2-1 | TRBV3-1/TRBV3-2 | TGTGCCAGCAGCTCGGGACTAGCGGGGTTTGAGCAGTTCTTC | CASSSGLAGFEQFF
NA | NA | TRBJ2-1 | TRBV9 | TGTGCCAGCAGCGTAGACGGGGTCCCGTACAATGAGCAGTTCTTC | CASSVDGVPYNEQFF
NA | TRBD2 | TRBJ2-7 | TRBV7-2 | TGTGCCAGCAGCCCGGTGGGAGGGGACCACTCCTACGAGCAGTACTTC | CASSPVGGDHSYEQYF
NA | TRBD1 | TRBJ1-5 | TRBV2 | TGTGCCAGCAGTAACCGGGACAGGGTCCTCAATCAGCCCCAGCATTTT | CASSNRDRVLNQPQHF
NA | NA | TRBJ2-2 | TRBV6-5 | TGTGCCAGCAGTTACGAGGGGAGTAACACCGGGGAGCTGTTTTTT | CASSYEGSNTGELFF
NA | TRBD1 | TRBJ1-2 | TRBV7-9 | TGTGCCAGCAGCCGGCGACAGGGATATAACTATGGCTACACCTTC | CASSRRQGYNYGYTF
once | TRBD2 | TRBJ2-2 | TRBV5-1 | TGCGCCAGCAGCCTTAGCGGGGGGACGACCGGGGAGCTGTTTTTT | CASSLSGGTTGELFF
NA | TRBD1 | TRBJ1-1 | TRBV6-1 | TGTGCCAGCAGTGAAGAGGGGGCCTACACTGAAGCTTTCTTT | CASSEEGAYTEAFF
once | NA | TRBJ1-5 | TRBV6-6 | TGTGCCAGCAGGTACCTCCGGGACGGTAGCAATCAGCCCCAGCATTTT | CASRYLRDGSNQPQHF
NA | TRBD1 | TRBJ1-1 | TRBV5-5 | TGTGCCAGCAGCTTGAACCGGGACAGGGTGGGTTTCTTT | CASSLNRDRVGFF
few | NA | TRBJ1-6 | TRBV9 | TGTGCCAGCAGTCGTCGCGGACAGCCCGCCTCACCCCTCCACTTT | CASSRRGQPASPLHF
few | NA | TRBJ1-2 | TRBV27 | TGTGCCAGCAGACAGTCTACTAACTATGGCTACACCTTC | CASRQSTNYGYTF
NA | TRBD1 | TRBJ2-7 | TRBV7-3 | TGTGCCAGCAGCACAGGGGGTGGCGAGCAGTACTTC | CASSTGGGEQYF
NA | NA | TRBJ2-1 | TRBV5-1 | TGCGCCAGCAGCTTGGCCCGTATCAATGAGCAGTTCTTC | CASSLARINEQFF
NA | NA | TRBJ2-3 | TRBV19 | TGTGCCAGTAGGCGAAGGGGTCTCACAGATACGCAGTATTTT | CASRRRGLTDTQYF
NA | NA | TRBJ1-5 | TRBV20-1 | TGCAGTGCCGACGACCGAAAACTAGAGCATTTT | CSADDRKLEHF
NA | NA | TRBJ1-1 | TRBV3-1/TRBV3-2 | TGTGCCAGCAGCCAAGATCCGGGCAGGGCCCGGGGGTATTCCACTGAAGCTTTCTTT | CASSQDPGRARGYSTEAFF
NA | NA | TRBJ1-2 | TRBV25-1 | TGTGCCAGCAGTGAATATCATAACTATGGCTACACCTTC | CASSEYHNYGYTF
NA | TRBD1 | TRBJ1-1 | TRBV19 | TGTGCCAGTAGCTCATCCGGGACAGGGGGCGGTGCAGCTTTCTTT | CASSSSGTGGGAAFF
NA | NA | TRBJ1-1 | TRBV28 | TGTGCCAGCAGCCTCCCGGGCAGGAACACTGAAGCTTTCTTT | CASSLPGRNTEAFF
NA | NA | TRBJ2-2 | TRBV7-2 | TGTGCCAGCAGCTTAGTATGGGGAAACACCGGGGAGCTGTTTTTT | CASSLVWGNTGELFF
NA | TRBD2 | TRBJ2-1 | TRBV29-1 | TGCAGCGTTGAATCAGCGGGGACCATCTACAATGAGCAGTTCTTC | CSVESAGTIYNEQFF
NA | TRBD1 | TRBJ2-7 | TRBV12-3/TRBV12-4 | TGTGCCAGCAGTTTAACCCTTAGACAGGGACAGTACTTC | CASSLTLRQGQYF
NA | NA | TRBJ2-5 | TRBV5-1 | TGCGCCAGCAGCTTTACAACCGGGGGAGTCCAAGAGACCCAGTACTTC | CASSFTTGGVQETQYF
once | NA | TRBJ2-3 | TRBV19 | TGTGCCAGTAGTATGGGGGGCGGCACAGATACGCAGTATTTT | CASSMGGGTDTQYF
NA | TRBD1 | TRBJ2-7 | TRBV5-1 | TGCGCCAGCAGCCAGGGGACAGGATCCTACGAGCAGTACTTC | CASSQGTGSYEQYF
NA | NA | TRBJ2-2 | TRBV12-5 | TGTGCTAGTGGGGATCCGACCGGGGAGCTGTTTTTT | CASGDPTGELFF
NA | NA | TRBJ2-7 | TRBV4-2 | TGTGCCAGCAGCCAAGATTACGGCTACGAGCAGTACTTC | CASSQDYGYEQYF
NA | TRBD1 | TRBJ2-7 | TRBV6-6 | TGTGCCAGCAGTGGGACAGTCTACGAGCAGTACTTC | CASSGTVYEQYF
NA | NA | TRBJ2-5 | TRBV12-3/TRBV12-4 | TGTGCCAGCAGTTCAGGGAAGTGGGAGACCCAGTACTTC | CASSSGKWETQYF
NA | NA | TRBJ2-6 | TRBV10-3 | TGTGCCATCAGTGACAGTGCTGGGGCCAACGTCCTGACTTTC | CAISDSAGANVLTF